Sequencing of this TCR beta chain was carried out in a study of shared clonotypes between healthy human individuals. Study-level points and caveats: When naive CD4 clonotypes were compared across four donors, about 4.8% were shared. Despite large depth, rarefaction showed incomplete sorted-subset sequencing. Deeper or shallower sequencing was expected to change how clonotypes are shared among donors.

Sequencing used immunoSEQ multiplex PCR; TCRdb keeps in-frame clones, though not all of them. The sample lists about 1.1 million clones; approximately 78% were seen once. Regarding this clone: The antigen remains undetermined.

Adults of Caucasian background living in Nashville, Tennessee made up all donors. Sequencing used memory CD4+ T cells from PBMCs. The sample's subset: CD45RA-negative fraction. The TCR originated in a young man in good health. Some clones in this sample may be carry-over from other donors' samples.

CDR3: CASRLTGRTEAFF. The CDR3 DNA reads as TGTGCCAGCAGGCTAACAGGGCGGACTGAAGCTTTCTTT. The chain combines TRBV6-6 with TRBJ1-1, with D perhaps matching TRBD1 (6 bases). The CDR3 has 13 amino acids. Germline CDR1 and CDR2: MNHNY and SVGAGI (reference sequence). V was clipped by 6 bases and J by 5 bases, with 13 bases between them.